The present entry profiles one T cell receptor (beta chain) with its context. Its cognate antigen is unknown. This entry is derived from a study of cytomegalovirus exposure and HLA in healthy donors. The donors belonged to the roughly 120-subject validation cohort, separate from the roughly 670-subject first cohort. Study findings and constraints: A few chains tied to CMV proved CMV antigen-specific in vitro.

This table comes from immunoSEQ multiplex PCR, and its TCRdb copy is limited to in-frame clones, with some not included. Of about 140,000 clones listed, roughly nine tenths are singletons. Sequencing input: PBMCs. The TCR sequence derives from a man younger than 35 in good health and CMV-seronegative.

The CDR3 spells CASSFWSGLCYNEQFF. CDR3 in DNA: TGTGCCAGCAGCTTCTGGTCGGGACTGTGCTACAATGAGCAGTTCTTC. The chain links TRBV11-3 to TRBJ2-1; TRBD2 is a possible D gene (6 bases). The CDR3 loop spans 16 amino acids. The germline V gene has CDR1 SGHNT and CDR2 YENEEA. The V and J ends lost 3 bases and 3 bases respectively, with 15 bases between them. The complete variable domain, with remaining parts taken from reference TRBV11-3 and TRBJ2-1, reads EAGVVQSPRYKIIEKKQPVAFWCNPISGHNTLYWYLQNLGQGPELLIRYENEEAVDDSQLPKDRFSAERLKGVDSTLKIQPAELGDSAVYLCASSFWSGLCYNEQFFGPGTRLTVL.